The clone carrying this T cell receptor (beta chain) has a count of ten or more. These data belong to a study of glioma-infiltrating T cells. Amplification of TCR alpha and beta CDR3 regions from RNA used iRepertoire nested multiplex PCR. One-step reverse transcription and amplification started from approximately 100-400 ng of tissue mRNA or PBMC total RNA. One entry per CDR3 protein, called by TCRdb with MiXCR from the multiplex PCR reads. Among roughly 100,000 distinct CDR3 sequences listed, around 29% were seen once. V was clipped by 10 bases and J by 2 bases, with 15 bases between them. Germline CDR1 SGHTA, CDR2 FQGNSA. This CDR3 has 14 amino acids.

The gene calls are TRBV7-2 and TRBJ1-3; no definite D call. Sequencing was performed on glioma tissue, nonneoplastic brain tissue, or PBMCs (not recorded which). This TCR came from a human donor with low-grade glioma or glioblastoma, undergoing nonglioma brain surgery, or in good health (not recorded which). The CDR3: CATKYPGPGNTIYF. The DNA of the CDR3 is TGTGCCACCAAGTACCCCGGACCTGGAAACACCATATATTTT.